This is a list of T cell receptor beta chains from one sample in a study of cytomegalovirus exposure and HLA in healthy donors. The repertoire was sequenced with immunoSEQ multiplex PCR; TCRdb's copy has only in-frame clones and lacks some. With 80,000 to 100,000 clones in the sample, the ten largest clones hold 3.4%. Sequenced input: PBMCs. The source is a woman aged 25 to 39 in good health and CMV-seronegative. CDR3s include the opening cysteine and the closing phenylalanine or tryptophan. D genes are given only for firm matches.

v_gene: TRBV11-3
d_gene: NA
j_gene: TRBJ2-1
len: 13
CDR3nt: TGTGCCAGCAGCAAGGACATTTACAATGAGCAGTTCTTC
CDR3aa: CASSKDIYNEQFF

v_gene: TRBV7-3
d_gene: NA
j_gene: TRBJ1-2
len: 15
CDR3nt: TGTGCCAGCAGCCCCACGGTGGGCGATAACTATGGCTACACCTTC
CDR3aa: CASSPTVGDNYGYTF

v_gene: TRBV7-3
d_gene: TRBD1
j_gene: TRBJ1-1
len: 13
CDR3nt: TGTGCCAGCAGCTTAACCGCGGGACAGCAAGCTTTCTTT
CDR3aa: CASSLTAGQQAFF

v_gene: TRBV6-1
d_gene: NA
j_gene: TRBJ1-1
len: 14
CDR3nt: TGTGCCAGCAGTGAACCCGAGGGTGGCACTGAAGCTTTCTTT
CDR3aa: CASSEPEGGTEAFF

v_gene: TRBV9
d_gene: NA
j_gene: TRBJ1-1
len: 14
CDR3nt: TGTGCCAGCAGCGCCACAACGGGGGGCACTGAAGCTTTCTTT
CDR3aa: CASSATTGGTEAFF

v_gene: TRBV7-9
d_gene: NA
j_gene: TRBJ1-6
len: 11
CDR3nt: TGTGCCAGCAGTCAAAATTCACCCCTCCACTTT
CDR3aa: CASSQNSPLHF

v_gene: TRBV7-3
d_gene: NA
j_gene: TRBJ2-7
len: 15
CDR3nt: TGTGCCAGCAGCTTATCTGTGGGGCAGACCTACGAGCAGTACTTC
CDR3aa: CASSLSVGQTYEQYF

v_gene: TRBV27
d_gene: TRBD2
j_gene: TRBJ2-2
len: 15
CDR3nt: TGTGCCAGCAGTATAGCGGGAGGGCCCACCGGGGAGCTGTTTTTT
CDR3aa: CASSIAGGPTGELFF

v_gene: TRBV27
d_gene: NA
j_gene: TRBJ2-7
len: 14
CDR3nt: TGTGCCAGCGCAGGAGGGGGCCGGGTCTACGAGCAGTACTTC
CDR3aa: CASAGGGRVYEQYF

v_gene: TRBV11-2
d_gene: NA
j_gene: TRBJ1-4
len: 14
CDR3nt: TGTGCCAGCAGCTTAAGGGGCCTTAATGAAAAACTGTTTTTT
CDR3aa: CASSLRGLNEKLFF

v_gene: TRBV11-3
d_gene: TRBD2
j_gene: TRBJ2-1
len: 14
CDR3nt: TGTGCCAGCAGCCCCGGACTAGAGAGTGTTGAGCAGTTCTTC
CDR3aa: CASSPGLESVEQFF

v_gene: TRBV5-4
d_gene: TRBD1
j_gene: TRBJ2-5
len: 12
CDR3nt: TGTGCCACCGGGGACAGCCAAGAGACCCAGTACTTC
CDR3aa: CATGDSQETQYF

v_gene: TRBV28
d_gene: NA
j_gene: TRBJ1-2
len: 14
CDR3nt: TGTGCCAGCAGTTTAATCAGGGGCGACTATGGCTACACCTTC
CDR3aa: CASSLIRGDYGYTF

v_gene: TRBV6-6
d_gene: TRBD1
j_gene: TRBJ1-2
len: 14
CDR3nt: TGTGCCAGCAGTTACAGGGGGCAGGACTATGGCTACACCTTC
CDR3aa: CASSYRGQDYGYTF

v_gene: TRBV27
d_gene: TRBD1
j_gene: TRBJ2-5
len: 15
CDR3nt: TGTGCCAGCAGTAAGGACAGGGTTGGGCGGGAGACCCAGTACTTC
CDR3aa: CASSKDRVGRETQYF

v_gene: TRBV15
d_gene: NA
j_gene: TRBJ1-4
len: 14
CDR3nt: TGTGCCACCAGCAGAGATAGGGAGAGTGAAAAACTGTTTTTT
CDR3aa: CATSRDRESEKLFF

v_gene: TRBV6-1
d_gene: TRBD1
j_gene: TRBJ2-3
len: 15
CDR3nt: TGTGCCAGCAGTGATGAGGCAGGGGGTTCAGATACGCAGTATTTT
CDR3aa: CASSDEAGGSDTQYF